The 26 T cell receptor beta chains below all came from one sample that was sequenced in a study of T and B cells in COVID-19 patients. Multiplex PCR with BIOMED2 TRB-A/B primer pools amplified TRB rearrangements. TCRdb independently ran MiXCR on the multiplex PCR reads; one entry per CDR3 protein. The data show over 6,000 distinct CDR3 sequences, more than 25% seen once. From blood, roughly 220-550 ng of genomic DNA served as TRB template. Source material: blood. Receptor source: a human donor with active COVID-19.

This chain links TRBV27 with TRBJ2-7; tentatively, D is TRBD2 (6 bases). Per germline, CDR1 MNHEY and CDR2 SMNVEV (reference sequence). With 7 bases removed from V and 5 bases from J, the gap between germline ends came to 18 bases. CDR3 size: 14 residues. CDR3 in amino acids: CASKPGGSYDEQYF. CDR3 coding DNA: TGTGCCAGCAAGCCCGGAGGGAGTTACGACGAGCAGTACTTC.

The chain has TRBV6-5 and TRBJ2-4, with TRBD2 identical over 12 bases. This CDR3 is 18 amino acids long. The V segment lost 6 bases and the J segment 0 bases; nucleotides outside the gene matches: 9. CDR1 and CDR2 (germline): MNHEY, SVGAGI. This CDR3 is CASSPLAGGSEAKNIQYF. CDR3 DNA: TGTGCCAGCAGCCCACTAGCGGGGGGATCTGAAGCCAAAAACATTCAGTACTTC.

This clonotype was seen only a few times. This chain joins TRBV27 and TRBJ1-5, with a tentative D call TRBD1 (5 bases). Germline V lookup: CDR1 MNHEY, CDR2 SMNVEV (reference sequence). The ends were cut back, 2 bases at V and 5 bases at J, with 7 bases in the middle. The CDR3 is made up of 13 amino acids. This CDR3 reads CASSLRGDQPQHF. The DNA of the CDR3 is TGTGCCAGCAGTTTACGGGGCGATCAGCCCCAGCATTTT.

This clonotype was observed a few times. The CDR3 is CASMGSIEAFF. The CDR3 DNA reads as TGTGCCAGTATGGGGAGTATTGAAGCTTTCTTT. The rearrangement joins TRBV19 to TRBJ1-1; D unresolved. There are 11 residues in the CDR3. Trimming pared 7 bases from V and 7 bases from J, leaving 10 bases between. CDR1 and CDR2 from the germline V gene are LNHDA and SQIVND (reference sequence).

This rearrangement joins TRBV20-1 to TRBJ2-1; D is possibly TRBD1 (6 bases). CDR1 and CDR2 from the germline V gene are DFQATT and SNEGSKA (reference sequence). The CDR3 is 14 amino acids. V shed 6 bases and J shed 2 bases, with 14 bases lying between them. The CDR3 is CSANRDIAYNEQFF. The DNA for the CDR3 is TGCAGTGCAAACAGGGATATAGCCTACAATGAGCAGTTCTTC.

This clonotype rates as medium-sized. The chain is built from TRBV27 and TRBJ2-6, with unresolved D. Germline-derived CDR1 and CDR2 are MNHEY and SMNVEV (reference sequence). Trimming removed 6 bases from V and 0 bases from J, with 3 bases in between. This CDR3 region has 13 residues. CDR3 DNA: TGTGCCAGCAGCCCCTCTGGGGCCAACGTCCTGACTTTC. Encoded protein: CASSPSGANVLTF.

The chain uses TRBV18 and TRBJ1-2; 9 positions match TRBD1. The CDR3 has 15 residues. V dropped 3 bases and J dropped 2; count of bases not matched to a gene: 4. Germline lookup yields CDR1 KGHSH and CDR2 LQKENI. CDR3 bases: TGTGCCAGCTCACCGAAAGGACAGGGGAACTATGGCTACACCTTC. It codes for CASSPKGQGNYGYTF.

The sample holds many counts of this clonotype. V gene TRBV27 combines with J gene TRBJ2-1; 7 positions agree with TRBD2. After removal of 5 bases from V and 6 bases from J, the junction contained 10 bases not matched to a gene. In germline, CDR1 is MNHEY, CDR2 SMNVEV (reference sequence). The CDR3 is 15 amino acids. CDR3 nucleotides: TGTGCCAGCAGTCCCTACTGGCGGGAGTTCAATGAGCAGTTCTTC. It encodes CASSPYWREFNEQFF.

The CDR3 nucleotides are TGCAGTGCTGACCCCACTAGCACAGATACGCAGTATTTT. Its translation: CSADPTSTDTQYF. The chain has TRBV20-1 and TRBJ2-3; no definite D call. Per germline, CDR1 DFQATT and CDR2 SNEGSKA (reference sequence). The CDR3 is 13 amino acids. The V end was cut by 5 bases, the J end by 0 bases, with 9 bases between.

The CDR3 nucleotides read TGCAGTGCTAGTATGGCGGGAGGACTGGGCGACGAGCAGTACTTC. Translation: CSASMAGGLGDEQYF. V and J are TRBV20-1 and TRBJ2-7, with 8 bases fitting TRBD2. V lost 3 bases and J lost 5; bases outside the gene matches: 12. This CDR3 region has 15 residues. The V gene's germline CDR1 is DFQATT and CDR2 SNEGSKA (reference sequence).

CDR3 sequence reads: CASTTTGAPNTEAFF. The CDR3 DNA sequence: TGTGCCAGCACCACGACAGGGGCCCCGAACACTGAAGCTTTCTTT. V is TRBV5-6 and J is TRBJ1-1, with 8 positions matching TRBD1. The CDR3 covers 15 residues. J was trimmed by 1 base and V by 6 bases; bases with no gene match: 8. The germline V gene has CDR1 SGHDT and CDR2 YYEEEE.

The gene calls are TRBV20-1 and TRBJ2-3; 13 bases fit TRBD2. J gave up 4 bases and V 6 bases, and 4 bases lay outside the gene matches. CDR3 length: 14 amino acids. Germline V lookup: CDR1 DFQATT, CDR2 SNEGSKA (reference sequence). The CDR3 DNA follows: TGCAGTGCCAGGACTAGCGGGAGTGCAGATACGCAGTATTTT. This sequence encodes CSARTSGSADTQYF.

The CDR3 sequence is CASPPPGGTGGGNEQFF. CDR3 in DNA: TGTGCCAGCCCCCCTCCGGGCGGGACAGGAGGAGGGAATGAGCAGTTCTTC. The chain has TRBV2 and TRBJ2-1; 8 bases match TRBD1. Germline V lookup: CDR1 SNHLY, CDR2 FYNNEI. The CDR3 runs to 17 residues. V shed 8 bases, J shed 7 bases, and the junction held 19 bases outside the gene matches.

V and J are TRBV12-3 or TRBV12-4 and TRBJ1-1; D not resolved. This CDR3 comprises 19 residues. V lost 0 bases and J 6 bases, leaving 26 bases between the germline ends. The CDR3 nucleotides are TGTGCCAGCAGTTTAGCGCTGTTCGTATACACGGAGCAGTTCGCTGAAGCTTTCTTT. Encoded protein: CASSLALFVYTEQFAEAFF.

This clonotype was observed a handful of times. The CDR3: CASSLRGAPYGYTF. CDR3 nucleotide sequence: TGTGCCAGCAGTTTAAGGGGGGCCCCCTATGGCTACACCTTC. The V call is TRBV27, the J call TRBJ1-2; possibly TRBD1 for D (6 bases). Trimming cost V 2 bases and J 4 bases, with 11 bases left between them. Germline V gives CDR1 MNHEY, CDR2 SMNVEV (reference sequence). CDR3 length: 14 residues.

This chain connects TRBV5-6 to TRBJ2-3, with 7 bases aligning to TRBD2. CDR3 size: 17 residues. Germline V gene sequence: CDR1 SGHDT, CDR2 YYEEEE. Germline trimming cut 1 base from V and 4 bases from J; bases unmatched to any gene: 12. CDR3 amino acids: CASSLLKRTGGPDTQYF. As DNA, the CDR3 is TGTGCCAGCAGCTTGCTTAAGCGAACGGGAGGACCAGATACGCAGTATTTT.

This clonotype has a single count. This sequence joins TRBV7-2 and TRBJ2-1, with D perhaps matching TRBD2 (6 bases). The CDR3 runs 15 residues. Trimming pared 5 bases from V and 1 base from J, leaving 12 bases between. Germline V gives CDR1 SGHTA, CDR2 FQGNSA. The CDR3 sequence is CASSPGTASYNEQFF. CDR3 DNA sequence: TGTGCCAGCAGCCCTGGGACTGCATCCTACAATGAGCAGTTCTTC. The full variable domain, its missing parts supplied by reference TRBV7-2 and TRBJ2-1, is GAGVSQSPSNKVTEKGKDVELRCDPISGHTALYWYRQSLGQGLEFLIYFQGNSAPDKSGLPSDRFSAERTGGSVSTLTIQRTQQEDSAVYLCASSPGTASYNEQFFGPGTRLTVL.

This clonotype came up a few times. The chain combines TRBV12-3 or TRBV12-4 with TRBJ2-7, with a tentative D call TRBD1 (6 bases). With 6 bases removed from V and 4 bases from J, the gap between germline ends came to 16 bases. This CDR3 spans 14 amino acids. The DNA of the CDR3 is TGTGCCAGCAGCCTACAGGGTGGGAAATACGAGCAGTACTTC. Translated, it gives CASSLQGGKYEQYF.

On this clonotype itself: A much larger clone differs from this one at a single base, so this may be a read error. The chain has TRBV15 and TRBJ1-5; TRBD1 might be the D (5 bases). Trimming left V 6 bases short and J 0 bases short, with 9 bases between. This CDR3 has 14 amino acids. Looked up from germline, CDR1 is LNHNV and CDR2 is YYDKDF (reference sequence). CDR3 protein: CATSADISNQPQHF. CDR3 bases: TGTGCCACCAGTGCGGACATTAGCAATCAGCCCCAGCATTTT.

The V and J genes are TRBV27 and TRBJ2-1, with 7 bases fitting TRBD2. The V gene end was trimmed by 5 bases and the J gene end by 0 bases; junction bases not matched to a gene: 7. This CDR3 comprises 16 residues. In germline, CDR1 is MNHEY, CDR2 SMNVEV (reference sequence). The CDR3 reads CASSARGGFSYNEQFF. CDR3 DNA: TGTGCCAGCAGTGCCCGGGGAGGGTTCTCCTACAATGAGCAGTTCTTC.

This clonotype was seen more than once but under ten times. The V and J genes are TRBV6-5 and TRBJ2-7; 11 bases fit TRBD1. The CDR3 consists of 15 residues. The trim removed 4 bases at V and 3 bases at J, leaving 5 bases unmatched. CDR1 and CDR2 (germline): MNHEY, SVGAGI. In DNA, the CDR3 is TGTGCCAGCAGTTCTTCCGGGACAGGGGGCTACGAGCAGTACTTC. This codes for CASSSSGTGGYEQYF.

There are a few counts of this clonotype. This chain uses TRBV18 with TRBJ2-1; unclear D gene. Germline V gene sequence: CDR1 KGHSH, CDR2 LQKENI. CDR3 length: 13 amino acids. Trimming shortened V by 0 bases and J by 5 bases, and 5 bases separated the two germline ends. The CDR3 nucleotides read TGTGCCAGCTCACCACCGATTCACAATGAGCAGTTCTTC. This codes for CASSPPIHNEQFF.

This clonotype was detected a few times. The chain links TRBV15 to TRBJ2-1; 8 bases agree with TRBD2. Germline lookup yields CDR1 LNHNV and CDR2 YYDKDF (reference sequence). Unmatched junction bases numbered 9, after V lost 5 bases and J lost 3 bases. CDR3 size: 16 residues. Here the CDR3 reads CATSRRAGEGYNEQFF. CDR3 DNA sequence: TGTGCCACCAGCCGAAGAGCGGGAGAGGGCTACAATGAGCAGTTCTTC.

By its share, this clonotype is medium-sized. V usage is TRBV12-3 or TRBV12-4 and J usage is TRBJ1-5, with unresolved D. This CDR3 has 15 residues. Trimming removed 6 bases from V and 2 bases from J, with 14 bases in between. The CDR3 loop is CASREDLGGNQPQHF. CDR3 in DNA: TGTGCCAGCAGAGAGGACCTTGGAGGCAATCAGCCCCAGCATTTT.

This clonotype was seen only a few times. This sequence joins TRBV18 and TRBJ2-7; D call uncertain. The CDR3 extends over 11 amino acids. Germline-derived CDR1 and CDR2 are KGHSH and LQKENI. Trimming cost V 5 bases and J 5 bases, with 7 bases left between them. The CDR3, as DNA: TGTGCCAGCTCAGAACTCAACGAGCAGTACTTC. The encoded protein is CASSELNEQYF.

This clonotype rates as medium-sized. This chain uses TRBV19 with TRBJ2-5; a possible D gene is TRBD2 (6 bases). CDR3 length equals 13 residues. V was pared by 4 bases and J by 1 base, with 7 bases between. Germline values: CDR1 LNHDA, CDR2 SQIVND (reference sequence). The CDR3 spells CASSRDFQETQYF. The CDR3, as DNA: TGTGCCAGTAGTAGGGACTTCCAAGAGACCCAGTACTTC.